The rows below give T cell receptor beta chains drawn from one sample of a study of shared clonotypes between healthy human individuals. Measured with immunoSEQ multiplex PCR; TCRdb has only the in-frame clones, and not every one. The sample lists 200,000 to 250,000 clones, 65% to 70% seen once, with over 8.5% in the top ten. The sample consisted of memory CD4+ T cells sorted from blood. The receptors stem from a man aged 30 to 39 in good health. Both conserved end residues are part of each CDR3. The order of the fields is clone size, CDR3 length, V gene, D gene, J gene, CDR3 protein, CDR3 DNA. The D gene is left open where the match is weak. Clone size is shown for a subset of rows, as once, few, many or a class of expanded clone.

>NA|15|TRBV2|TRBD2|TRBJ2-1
CASSEIKGTTREQFF
TGTGCCAGCAGTGAAATTAAGGGGACTACCAGGGAGCAGTTCTTC
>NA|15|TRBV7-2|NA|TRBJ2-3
CASSLEARTTDTQYF
TGTGCCAGCAGCTTAGAGGCCAGGACAACAGATACGCAGTATTTT
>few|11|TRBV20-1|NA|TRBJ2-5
CSARDRETQYF
TGCAGTGCTAGAGACAGGGAGACCCAGTACTTC
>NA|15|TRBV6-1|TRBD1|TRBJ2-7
CASRKTRDRVHEQYF
TGTGCCAGCAGAAAAACCCGGGACAGGGTACACGAGCAGTACTTC
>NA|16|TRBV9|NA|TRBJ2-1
CASSVDTDSSYNEQFF
TGTGCCAGCAGCGTAGATACGGACAGCTCCTACAATGAGCAGTTCTTC
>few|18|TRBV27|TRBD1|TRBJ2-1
CASSLKGGGLIGFDEQFF
TGTGCCAGCAGTTTAAAAGGGGGCGGGCTTATTGGATTCGATGAGCAGTTCTTC
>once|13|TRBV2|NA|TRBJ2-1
CASREDWNNEQFF
TGTGCCAGCAGGGAGGACTGGAACAATGAGCAGTTCTTC
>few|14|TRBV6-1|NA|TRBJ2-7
CASSESGRDYEQYF
TGTGCCAGCAGTGAATCTGGCAGAGACTACGAGCAGTACTTC
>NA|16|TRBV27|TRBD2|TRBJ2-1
CASTYTVSGTNNEQFF
TGTGCCAGCACCTATACGGTCTCCGGGACTAACAATGAGCAGTTCTTC
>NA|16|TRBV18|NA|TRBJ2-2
CASSPDQIRNTGELFF
TGTGCCAGCTCACCAGATCAGATAAGGAACACCGGGGAGCTGTTTTTT
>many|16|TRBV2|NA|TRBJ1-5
CASSDQGAGSNQPQHF
TGTGCCAGCAGTGATCAAGGGGCGGGTAGCAATCAGCCCCAGCATTTT
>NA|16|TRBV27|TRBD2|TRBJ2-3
CASSLLTSGRTDTQYF
TGTGCCAGCAGTTTATTGACTAGCGGGAGAACAGATACGCAGTATTTT
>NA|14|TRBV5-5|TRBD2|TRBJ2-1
CASSSGTSRTQQFF
TGTGCCAGCAGCTCCGGGACTAGCCGGACCCAGCAATTCTTC
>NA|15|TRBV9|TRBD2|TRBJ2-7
CASSVEGAGRYEQYF
TGTGCCAGCAGCGTAGAAGGAGCGGGACGCTACGAGCAGTACTTC
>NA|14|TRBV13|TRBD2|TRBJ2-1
CASSPGTSVHEQFF
TGTGCCAGCAGCCCCGGGACTAGCGTACATGAGCAGTTCTTC
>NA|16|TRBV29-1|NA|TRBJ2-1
CSASNYLDSHPDEQFF
TGCAGCGCCTCAAACTACTTGGACAGTCATCCGGATGAGCAGTTCTTC
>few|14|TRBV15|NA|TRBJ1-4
CATSRDMVSEKLFF
TGTGCCACCAGCAGAGATATGGTTAGCGAAAAACTGTTTTTT
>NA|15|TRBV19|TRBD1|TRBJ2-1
CASSRGQGVMNEQFF
TGTGCCAGTAGTAGGGGACAGGGGGTTATGAATGAGCAGTTCTTC
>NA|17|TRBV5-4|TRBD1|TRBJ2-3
CASSSHRGALNTDTQYF
TGTGCCAGCAGCTCTCACAGGGGAGCGTTAAACACAGATACGCAGTATTTT
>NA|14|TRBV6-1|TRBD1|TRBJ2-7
CASTATGGRYEQYF
TGTGCCAGCACTGCTACAGGGGGAAGGTACGAGCAGTACTTC
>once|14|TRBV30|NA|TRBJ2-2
CAWSRVPNTGELFF
TGTGCCTGGAGTCGGGTACCGAACACCGGGGAGCTGTTTTTT
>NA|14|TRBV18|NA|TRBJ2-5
CASSREILQETQYF
TGTGCCAGCTCACGGGAAATCCTACAAGAGACCCAGTACTTC
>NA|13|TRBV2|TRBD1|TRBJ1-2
CASSPTGGRGYTF
TGTGCCAGCAGTCCCACAGGGGGTCGTGGCTACACCTTC
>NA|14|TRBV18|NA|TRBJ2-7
CASSPGQGPYEQYF
TGTGCCAGCTCACCGGGCCAGGGTCCCTACGAGCAGTACTTC
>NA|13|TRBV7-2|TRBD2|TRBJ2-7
CASRASGPYEQYF
TGTGCCAGCAGGGCTAGCGGACCCTACGAGCAGTACTTC
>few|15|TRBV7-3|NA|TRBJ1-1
CASSLTASLGTEAFF
TGTGCCAGCAGCTTAACGGCCAGTCTGGGGACTGAAGCTTTCTTT
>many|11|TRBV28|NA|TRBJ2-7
CASSLNREQYF
TGTGCCAGCAGTTTAAATCGTGAGCAGTACTTC
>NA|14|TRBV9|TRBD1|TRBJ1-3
CASTRGERGNTIYF
TGTGCCAGCACCAGGGGGGAGAGGGGAAACACCATATATTTT
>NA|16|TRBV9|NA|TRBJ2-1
CASSVGGSASYNEQFF
TGTGCCAGCAGCGTAGGAGGGTCGGCTTCCTACAATGAGCAGTTCTTC
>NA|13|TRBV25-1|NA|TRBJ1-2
CASSVTRDHGYTF
TGTGCCAGCAGTGTAACTCGAGACCATGGCTACACCTTC
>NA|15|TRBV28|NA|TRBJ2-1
CASSEARGVYNEQFF
TGTGCCAGCAGTGAAGCTAGAGGAGTCTACAATGAGCAGTTCTTC
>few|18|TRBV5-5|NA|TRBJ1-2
CASSSLDSLDLANYGYTF
TGTGCCAGCAGCTCCCTCGACAGCCTCGACTTAGCTAACTATGGCTACACCTTC
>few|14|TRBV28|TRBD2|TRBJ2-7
CASSPLAEVYEQYF
TGTGCCAGCAGTCCCCTAGCGGAGGTCTACGAGCAGTACTTC
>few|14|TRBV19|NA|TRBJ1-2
CASRGTAPDYGYTF
TGTGCCAGTAGGGGGACGGCCCCGGACTATGGCTACACCTTC
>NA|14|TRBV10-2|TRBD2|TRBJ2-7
CASSIAGFSYEQYF
TGCGCCAGCAGTATAGCGGGGTTTTCCTACGAGCAGTACTTC
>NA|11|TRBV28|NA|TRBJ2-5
CASQAQETQYF
TGTGCCAGCCAGGCTCAAGAGACCCAGTACTTC
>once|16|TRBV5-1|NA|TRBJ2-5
CASSLVAGTSVETQYF
TGCGCCAGCAGCTTGGTTGCCGGGACTTCGGTTGAGACCCAGTACTTC
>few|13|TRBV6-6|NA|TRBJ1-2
CASAQLGNYGYTF
TGTGCCAGCGCGCAATTGGGTAACTATGGCTACACCTTC
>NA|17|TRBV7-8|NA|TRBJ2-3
CASSLDLARKVTDTQYF
TGTGCCAGCAGCTTAGATCTTGCTAGAAAAGTCACAGATACGCAGTATTTT
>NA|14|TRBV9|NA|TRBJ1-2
CASNPQNSPYGYTF
TGTGCCAGCAATCCCCAGAACAGTCCTTATGGCTACACCTTC
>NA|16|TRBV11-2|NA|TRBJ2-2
CASSLEGGSNTGELFF
TGTGCCAGCAGCTTAGAGGGGGGCTCGAACACCGGGGAGCTGTTTTTT
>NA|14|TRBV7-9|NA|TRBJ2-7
CASSLEGGVYEQYF
TGTGCCAGCAGCTTAGAAGGAGGCGTCTACGAGCAGTACTTC
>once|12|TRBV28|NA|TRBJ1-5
CASRGGNQPQHF
TGTGCCAGCAGGGGTGGCAATCAGCCCCAGCATTTT